This TCR beta chain was obtained from a study of blood T cell repertoires in COVID-19. Study information: From the United States, Italy and Spain came samples of acute and convalescent COVID-19.

Germline CDR1 and CDR2: GTSNPN and SVGIG (reference sequence). The CDR3 is 14 amino acids. In the source study's methods: By means of reference gene primer amplification, nucleated cell counts were estimated. Produced via immunoSEQ multiplex PCR; TCRdb's table is partial and in-frame only. V and J calls and clone size are those listed in that table; D and trimming were worked out from the DNA. This table holds 290,000 or so clones, more than 85% found once. Sequencing used peripheral blood. This clonotype was obtained from a man between 65 and 80 years old with acute or convalescent COVID-19. The V gene is TRBV30, the J gene TRBJ2-2; TRBD1 matches at 8 bases. CDR3 residues: CGTARTGTTGELFF. The CDR3 nucleotides are TGTGGGACGGCTAGGACAGGGACCACCGGGGAGCTGTTTTTT.